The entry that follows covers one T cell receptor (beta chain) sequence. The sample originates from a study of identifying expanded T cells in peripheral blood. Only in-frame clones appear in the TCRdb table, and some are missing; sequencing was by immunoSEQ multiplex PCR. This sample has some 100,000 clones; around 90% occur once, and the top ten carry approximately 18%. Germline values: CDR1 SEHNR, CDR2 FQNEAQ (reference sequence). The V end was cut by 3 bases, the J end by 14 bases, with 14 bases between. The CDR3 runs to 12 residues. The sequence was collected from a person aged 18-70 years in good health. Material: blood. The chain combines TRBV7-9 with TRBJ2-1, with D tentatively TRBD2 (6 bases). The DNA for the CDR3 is TGTGCCAGCAGCTTTTCGGGGTGGGGGGAGTTCTTC. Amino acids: CASSFSGWGEFF.